What follows describes a single T cell receptor (beta chain). The entry originates in a study of blood T cell repertoires in COVID-19. Libraries were prepared by immunoSEQ multiplex PCR; TCRdb keeps only in-frame clonotypes and omits some of them. The data contain about 200,000 clones, about 85% of them singletons. J lost 2 bases, V lost 2 bases, and 9 bases had no gene match. The length of the CDR3 is 17 residues. CDR1 MNHEY and CDR2 SMNVEV come from the germline V gene (reference sequence). Sample: peripheral blood. This chain links TRBV27 with TRBJ2-5, with TRBD2 matching 9 bases. This receptor was obtained from a man in his fifties or sixties with active or convalescent COVID-19. CDR3: CASSLVYGGGAQETQYF. The DNA for the CDR3 is TGTGCCAGCAGTTTAGTATATGGCGGGGGGGCACAAGAGACCCAGTACTTC.